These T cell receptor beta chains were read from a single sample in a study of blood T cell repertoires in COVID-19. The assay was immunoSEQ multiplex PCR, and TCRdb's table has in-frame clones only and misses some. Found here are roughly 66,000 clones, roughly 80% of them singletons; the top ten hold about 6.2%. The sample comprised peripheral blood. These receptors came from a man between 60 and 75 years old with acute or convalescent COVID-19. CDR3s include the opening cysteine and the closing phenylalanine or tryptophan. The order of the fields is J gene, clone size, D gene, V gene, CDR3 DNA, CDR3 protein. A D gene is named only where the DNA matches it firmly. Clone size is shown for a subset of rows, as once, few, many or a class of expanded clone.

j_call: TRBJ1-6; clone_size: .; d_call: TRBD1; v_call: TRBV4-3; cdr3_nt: TGCGCCAGCAGCCAAGTTGCGGGACAGGGGAATTCACCCCTCCACTTT; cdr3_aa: CASSQVAGQGNSPLHF
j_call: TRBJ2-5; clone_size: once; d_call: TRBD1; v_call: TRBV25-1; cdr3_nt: TGTGCCAGCAGTTGGGACAGGGGCTTGGAGACCCAGTACTTC; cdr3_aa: CASSWDRGLETQYF
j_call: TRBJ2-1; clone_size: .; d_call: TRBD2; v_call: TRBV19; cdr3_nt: TGTGCCAGTAGTAACATCGAGCGGGGGCAGTTCTTC; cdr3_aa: CASSNIERGQFF
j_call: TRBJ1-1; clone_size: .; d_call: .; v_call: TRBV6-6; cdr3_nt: TGTGCCAGCAGTTCCCGACAGGTTGAGGCTGAAGCTTTCTTT; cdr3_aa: CASSSRQVEAEAFF
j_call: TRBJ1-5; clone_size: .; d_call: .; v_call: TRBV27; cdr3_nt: TGTGCCAGCAGGAGGTTACCCAATCAGCCCCAGCATTTT; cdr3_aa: CASRRLPNQPQHF
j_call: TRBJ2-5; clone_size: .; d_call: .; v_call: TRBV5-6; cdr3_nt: TGTGCCAGCAGCTTGGGGGCGGGTTTGGAGACCCAGTACTTC; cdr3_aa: CASSLGAGLETQYF
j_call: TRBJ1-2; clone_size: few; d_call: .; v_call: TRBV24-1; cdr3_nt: TGTGCCACCAGCGAGGACAGCTATGGCTACACCTTC; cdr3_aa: CATSEDSYGYTF
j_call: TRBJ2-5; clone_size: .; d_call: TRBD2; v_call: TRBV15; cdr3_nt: TGTGCCACCAGTGAGCGGGGGTTACCTCGGGGGGAGACCCAGTACTTC; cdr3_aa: CATSERGLPRGETQYF
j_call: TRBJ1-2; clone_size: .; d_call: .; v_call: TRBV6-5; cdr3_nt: TGTGCCTGTCGGGGGTTCCACTATGGCTACACCTTC; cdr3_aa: CACRGFHYGYTF
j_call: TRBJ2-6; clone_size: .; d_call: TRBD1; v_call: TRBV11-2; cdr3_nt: TGTGCCAGCAGCTACCGGGACAGTCAAAACTCTGGGGCCAACGTCCTGACTTTC; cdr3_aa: CASSYRDSQNSGANVLTF
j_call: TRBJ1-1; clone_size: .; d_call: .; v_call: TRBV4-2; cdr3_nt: TGTGCCAGCAGCCCCGACCCCCTAGGCAGGGCCGAAGCTTTCTTT; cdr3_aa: CASSPDPLGRAEAFF
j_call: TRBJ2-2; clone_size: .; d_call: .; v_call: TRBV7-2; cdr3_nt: TGTGCCAGCAGCCCACGGAGGAACACCGGGGAGCTGTTTTTT; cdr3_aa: CASSPRRNTGELFF
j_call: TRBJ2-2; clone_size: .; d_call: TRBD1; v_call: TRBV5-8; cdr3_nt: TGTGCCAGCAGCTTAGTCAGGGGGACGAGGACCGGGGAGCTGTTTTTT; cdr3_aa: CASSLVRGTRTGELFF
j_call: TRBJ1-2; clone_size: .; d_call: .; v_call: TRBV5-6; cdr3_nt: TGTGCCAGCAGCTTGCAAATTACACCGAACTATGGCTACACCTTC; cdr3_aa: CASSLQITPNYGYTF
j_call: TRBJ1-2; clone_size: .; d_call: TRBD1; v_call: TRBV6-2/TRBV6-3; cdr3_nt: TGTGCCAGCAGTTCTTCCGGGACAGCTAACTATGGCTACACCTTC; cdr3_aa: CASSSSGTANYGYTF
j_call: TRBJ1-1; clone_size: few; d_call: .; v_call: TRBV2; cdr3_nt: TGTGCCAGCAGGGACTTGAACACTGAAGCTTTCTTT; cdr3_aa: CASRDLNTEAFF
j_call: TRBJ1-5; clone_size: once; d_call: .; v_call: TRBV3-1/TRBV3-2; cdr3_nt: TGTGCCAGCAGCCCCTCCCGGAATCAGCCCCAGCATTTT; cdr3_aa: CASSPSRNQPQHF
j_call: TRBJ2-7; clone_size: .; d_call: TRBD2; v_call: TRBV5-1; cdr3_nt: TGCGCCAGCAGCTTGGTACCACTAGCGGGGGGTACACGCTCCTACGAGCAGTACTTC; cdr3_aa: CASSLVPLAGGTRSYEQYF
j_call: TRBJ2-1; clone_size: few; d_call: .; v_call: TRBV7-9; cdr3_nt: TGTGCCAGCAGCGTGGGGCAAACCCCGGACAATGAGCAGTTCTTC; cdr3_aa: CASSVGQTPDNEQFF
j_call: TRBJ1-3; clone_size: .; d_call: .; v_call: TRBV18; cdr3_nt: TGTGCCAGCTCACCGGGGCAGAACCCTGGAAACACCATATATTTT; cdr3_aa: CASSPGQNPGNTIYF
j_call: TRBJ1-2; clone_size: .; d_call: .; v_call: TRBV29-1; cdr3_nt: TGCAGCGTTGGTCAGGAGGGGATCAAACCCTATGGAGGCTACACCTTC; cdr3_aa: CSVGQEGIKPYGGYTF
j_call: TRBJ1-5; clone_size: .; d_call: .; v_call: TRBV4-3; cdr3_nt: TGCGCCAGCAGCCAAGATCGAGGTAGCAATCAGCCCCAGCATTTT; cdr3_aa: CASSQDRGSNQPQHF
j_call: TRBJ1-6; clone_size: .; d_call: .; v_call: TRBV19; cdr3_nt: TGTGCCAGTAGTGATAGGACAGTCTATAATTCACCCCTCCACTTT; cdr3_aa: CASSDRTVYNSPLHF
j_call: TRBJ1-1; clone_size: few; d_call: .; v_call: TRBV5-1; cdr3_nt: TGCGCCAGCAGCTTGGGGAACAGCCACACTGAAGCTTTCTTT; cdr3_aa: CASSLGNSHTEAFF
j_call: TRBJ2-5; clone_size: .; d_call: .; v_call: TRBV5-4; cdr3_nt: TGTGCCAGCAGCTTGGCAGGGTTGGAGACCCAGTACTTC; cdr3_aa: CASSLAGLETQYF
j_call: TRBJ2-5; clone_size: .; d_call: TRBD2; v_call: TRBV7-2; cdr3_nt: TGTGCCAGCAGCTTGACTAGCGTGGGCGAGACCCAGTACTTC; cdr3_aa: CASSLTSVGETQYF
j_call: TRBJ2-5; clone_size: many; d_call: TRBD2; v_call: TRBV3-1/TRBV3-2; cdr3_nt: TGTGCCAGCAGTCGACTAGCGGGAAAGGAGACCCAGTACTTC; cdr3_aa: CASSRLAGKETQYF
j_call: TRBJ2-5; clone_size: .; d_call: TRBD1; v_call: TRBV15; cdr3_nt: TGTGCCACCAGCAGTACCGGACAGGGCGAAGGGCCAAAAGAGACCCAGTACTTC; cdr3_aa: CATSSTGQGEGPKETQYF
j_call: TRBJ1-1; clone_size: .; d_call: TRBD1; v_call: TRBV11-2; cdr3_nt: TGTGCCAGCAGCTTAGCCGCACGGACAGGGGCTGAAGCTTTCTTT; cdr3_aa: CASSLAARTGAEAFF
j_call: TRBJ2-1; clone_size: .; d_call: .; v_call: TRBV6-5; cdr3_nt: TGTGCCAGCAGTCCCGACAATGAGCAGTTCTTC; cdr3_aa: CASSPDNEQFF
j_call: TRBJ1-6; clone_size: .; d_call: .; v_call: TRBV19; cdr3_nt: TGTGCCACCGCCGACCTGGGGCTAACTAATTCACCCCTCCACTTT; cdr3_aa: CATADLGLTNSPLHF
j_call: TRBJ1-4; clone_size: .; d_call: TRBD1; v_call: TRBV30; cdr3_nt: TGTGCCTTGTCAAAGACAGGGCCTAATGAAAAACTGTTTTTT; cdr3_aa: CALSKTGPNEKLFF
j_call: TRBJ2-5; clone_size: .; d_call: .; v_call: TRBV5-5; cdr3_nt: TGTGCCAGCAGCCAAAACCCGGACAGTTCACAAGAGACCCAGTACTTC; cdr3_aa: CASSQNPDSSQETQYF
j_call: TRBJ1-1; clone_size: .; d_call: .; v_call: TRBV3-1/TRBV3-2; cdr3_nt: TGTGCCAGCAGCCAAGATAACGGGGTGGCTTTCTTT; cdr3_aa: CASSQDNGVAFF
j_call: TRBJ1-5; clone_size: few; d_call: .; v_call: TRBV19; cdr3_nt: TGTGCCAGTAGTAGCGGCGTTAGTTTGCCCCAGCATTTT; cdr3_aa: CASSSGVSLPQHF
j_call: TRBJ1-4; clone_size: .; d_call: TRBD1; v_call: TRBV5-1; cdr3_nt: TGCGCCAGCAGCCAGACAGGGGTGAAGAGTGAAAAACTGTTTTTT; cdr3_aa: CASSQTGVKSEKLFF
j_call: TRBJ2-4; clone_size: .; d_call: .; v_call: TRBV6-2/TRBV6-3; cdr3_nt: TGTGCCAGCAGTACCCCCGGACAGCTAGCCAAAAACATTCAGTACTTC; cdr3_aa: CASSTPGQLAKNIQYF
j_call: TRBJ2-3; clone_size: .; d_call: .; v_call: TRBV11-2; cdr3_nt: TGTGCCAGCAGCTTAGGAGGGCAGGTGTACACAGATACGCAGTATTTT; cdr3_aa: CASSLGGQVYTDTQYF